This T cell receptor beta chain was captured in a study of T cells in Graves' hyperthyroidism and ophthalmopathy (dated by TCRdb to about 2019). Study-level background: Peripheral blood samples were taken at the time of initial diagnosis, prior to any treatment. A discovery cohort of about 95 patients, roughly 40 with Graves' ophthalmopathy and roughly 59 with stable Graves' hyperthyroidism, was used to find distinguishing TCR V-J signatures. An independent validation cohort of fewer than 20 hyperthyroidism patients and 17 patients who later progressed to ophthalmopathy tested prospective prediction of ophthalmopathy. For training and testing, the 80 to 100 patients in the discovery cohort were randomly divided in a 7:3 ratio. The study also compared thyroid tissue and blood T-cell repertoires from a handful of Graves' hyperthyroidism patients. After blood sampling, hyperthyroidism patients were treated with methimazole at a starting dose of 30 mg daily, and ophthalmopathy patients were treated with high-dose intravenous methylprednisolone. The paper describes TCR Vbeta CDR3 sequencing of some 130 peripheral blood samples, made up of 43 ophthalmopathy patients, around 78 hyperthyroidism patients and 17 progressor patients. Paper-wide results and their limitations: A model built on a 13 V-J signature distinguished ophthalmopathy from stable hyperthyroidism, reaching around 88% sensitivity and 81.08% specificity in cross-validation and 80%/75% in testing. In validation, the model predicted progression to ophthalmopathy with 55% to 71% sensitivity and 72.22% specificity, a median of 6.5 months before onset. Most expanded thyroid clonotypes (frequency above 0.001) were also found in blood, which suggests that blood repertoires may mirror thyroid immune responses. Sample size was not statistically predetermined, and investigators were not blinded to group allocation.

The TCR beta CDR3 regions were amplified from RNA transcripts. The first round of RT-PCR for the TCR CDR3 was performed with the HTBI primer set and the Qiagen OneStep RT-PCR kit. Libraries were constructed in a second round of multiplex PCR, after which size selection and purification were performed. Paired-end sequencing of the libraries was performed with 100 bp reads on an Illumina HiSeq2000. As for the authors' bioinformatics: SOAPnuke was used to process the raw data, throwing out any read that contained adapters or uncalled bases, had a mean Phred below 15, or lacked an exact constant-primer or identifier match. COPE v1.2.5 was used to merge the high-quality paired reads, and each unique nucleotide sequence was defined as a clonotype. MiTCR v1.1 was used to align clonotypes to the IMGT TRBV, TRBD and TRBJ reference segments. Analysis was restricted to V-J combinations with a frequency above 0.0001, which covered roughly 99% of repertoires. A TCS score was defined as the ratio between F50 (clonal expansion) and ExV (chaos), using BLOSUM62-based TCRdist between CDR3 peptides within each V-J. Welch's t-statistics and random forest reduced several hundred V-J features to 10 to 15, which were used in a naive Bayes classifier (R e1071). The Morisita-Horn index was used to measure how similar the thyroid and blood repertoires were. The public reads were reprocessed in TCRdb via fastp at Q25 and MiXCR, keeping in-frame beta chains. Each CDR3 protein appears once, grouped with its most common genes and DNA. It is TCRdb's table, rather than the study itself, that gives the V and J calls and clone size. This sample holds around 610,000 distinct CDR3 sequences; roughly 15% were observed only once. Around 4.5% of the sample rests with the top ten.

Ophthalmopathy patients had moderately to severely active disease, Clinical Activity Score of at least 3, NOSPECS grade of at least 4, and duration under 3 months. Any patient with an uncontrolled infection, another autoimmune disease, pregnancy or lactation was excluded. Diagnoses were based on clinical symptoms, serum thyroxine and TRAb, thyroid ultrasound and orbital computed tomography. PBMCs were isolated from about 9.1 ml of fresh peripheral blood by Ficoll-Paque density gradient centrifugation. Total RNA was extracted with Trizol reagent, and quality was checked on an Agilent 2100 Bioanalyzer. Per the germline V gene, SGDLS is the CDR1 and YYNGEE is the CDR2. The CDR3 covers 15 residues, taking in both the cysteine and the phenylalanine. Only CDR3 DNA is held: 45 bases, read in frame from base 1. Germline trimming amounts to 3 bases on V and 5 bases on J, with 10 as the count of junction bases outside the gene matches.

Notes on this clonotype: The antigen it binds to is not known. Base qualities were left out, and no much larger clone turns up one base away.

This TCR came from a woman in her forties with Graves' ophthalmopathy. The chain is encoded by TRBV9 joined to TRBJ2-5; TRBD2 aligns with 7 central bases. The sequenced sample was blood. The DNA is TGTGCCAGCAGCGCCTCGGCGGGAGAGGGGGAGACCCAGTACTTC. Translation gives CASSASAGEGETQYF. When the CDR3 is completed using the reference TRBV9 and TRBJ2-5 genes on either side, the full variable domain is DSGVTQTPKHLITATGQRVTLRCSPRSGDLSVYWYQQSLDQGLQFLIQYYNGEERAKGNILERFSAQQFPDLHSELNLSSLELGDSALYFCASSASAGEGETQYFGPGTRLLVL.